This is a list of T cell receptor beta chains from one sample in a study of human T cells and chemical hapten exposure. One entry per CDR3 protein, called by TCRdb with MiXCR from the RACE reads. The sample lists roughly 80,000 distinct CDR3 sequences; 12% to 15% were seen once. Here the sequenced sample was whole blood, taken in connection with sensitization to the hapten diphenylcyclopropenone (DPC). The receptors were gathered from a woman in her 50s with alopecia areata. Some clones in this sample may be carry-over from other donors' samples. Both conserved end residues are part of each CDR3. Fields, in order: D gene, clone size, J gene, V gene, CDR3 DNA, CDR3 protein. A D gene is named only where the DNA matches it firmly. Size is stated for part of the rows, as once, few or many counts, or as a class when the clone is expanded.

D gene: -
clone size: few
J gene: TRBJ1-2
V gene: TRBV4-2
CDR3 DNA: TGTGCCAGCAGCCGCGACAGCAACTATGGCTACACCTTC
CDR3 protein: CASSRDSNYGYTF

D gene: TRBD1
clone size: -
J gene: TRBJ1-1
V gene: TRBV5-1
CDR3 DNA: TGCGCCAGCAGCGCGGCCCGGGACAGGGTGTATGAAGCTTTCTTT
CDR3 protein: CASSAARDRVYEAFF

D gene: TRBD1
clone size: -
J gene: TRBJ1-2
V gene: TRBV28
CDR3 DNA: TGTGCCAGCCGGGACAGCCGTAACTATGGCTACACCTTC
CDR3 protein: CASRDSRNYGYTF

D gene: -
clone size: few
J gene: TRBJ1-1
V gene: TRBV7-9
CDR3 DNA: TGTGCCACGACCATGAACACTGAAGCTTTCTTT
CDR3 protein: CATTMNTEAFF

D gene: TRBD1
clone size: -
J gene: TRBJ2-1
V gene: TRBV20-1
CDR3 DNA: TGCAGTGCTACCGACAGGGCCCTAAGATCCTACAATGAGCAGTTCTTC
CDR3 protein: CSATDRALRSYNEQFF

D gene: TRBD2
clone size: -
J gene: TRBJ2-7
V gene: TRBV20-1
CDR3 DNA: TGCAGTGCTGTAGCGGGAGTGCGCGAGCAGTACTTC
CDR3 protein: CSAVAGVREQYF

D gene: -
clone size: few
J gene: TRBJ1-1
V gene: TRBV18
CDR3 DNA: TGTGCCAGCTCACCACCGTTCGTTGGGGAGGAAGCTTTCTTT
CDR3 protein: CASSPPFVGEEAFF

D gene: -
clone size: -
J gene: TRBJ2-1
V gene: TRBV2
CDR3 DNA: TGTGCCGTGAGTCGGGGGCCTCTTGACAATGAGCAGTTCTTC
CDR3 protein: CAVSRGPLDNEQFF

D gene: TRBD1
clone size: few
J gene: TRBJ1-4
V gene: TRBV6-6
CDR3 DNA: TGTGCCAGCAGAGACGGACAGGGGGAAAAACTGTTTTTT
CDR3 protein: CASRDGQGEKLFF

D gene: -
clone size: many
J gene: TRBJ1-2
V gene: TRBV7-9
CDR3 DNA: TGTGCCAGCGTCATTGATATTACAGCGACAAGCTATGGCTACACCTTC
CDR3 protein: CASVIDITATSYGYTF

D gene: TRBD1
clone size: few
J gene: TRBJ2-5
V gene: TRBV6-2/TRBV6-3
CDR3 DNA: TGTGCCAGCAGTTCCTACAGGGGGAGGCAAGAGACCCAGTACTTC
CDR3 protein: CASSSYRGRQETQYF

D gene: -
clone size: -
J gene: TRBJ1-1
V gene: TRBV28
CDR3 DNA: TGTGCCAGCAGTTCCCACAGTCCCACTGAAGCTTTCTTT
CDR3 protein: CASSSHSPTEAFF

D gene: -
clone size: medium-sized
J gene: TRBJ2-7
V gene: TRBV6-6
CDR3 DNA: TGTGCCAGCAAGGTGGACAGCTCCTACGAGCAGTACTTC
CDR3 protein: CASKVDSSYEQYF

D gene: TRBD2
clone size: -
J gene: TRBJ2-1
V gene: TRBV29-1
CDR3 DNA: TGCAGCGTAGACCCGGGACTAGGATCCTACAATGAGCAGTTCTTC
CDR3 protein: CSVDPGLGSYNEQFF

D gene: TRBD1
clone size: few
J gene: TRBJ2-7
V gene: TRBV5-5
CDR3 DNA: TGTGCCAGCAGCGGACAGGGGTACGAGCAGTACTTC
CDR3 protein: CASSGQGYEQYF

D gene: TRBD1
clone size: many
J gene: TRBJ1-1
V gene: TRBV18
CDR3 DNA: TGTGCCAGCTCACAGGGACAGGGAAGGACTGAAGCTTTCTTT
CDR3 protein: CASSQGQGRTEAFF

D gene: -
clone size: many
J gene: TRBJ1-1
V gene: TRBV7-6
CDR3 DNA: TGTGCCAGCAGCTTAGGTCAGGTAGGGTCCACTGAAGCTTTCTTT
CDR3 protein: CASSLGQVGSTEAFF

D gene: TRBD1
clone size: few
J gene: TRBJ2-7
V gene: TRBV18
CDR3 DNA: TGTGCCAGCTCACCTATTCTAGGGACAGACCCCTACGAGCAGTACTTC
CDR3 protein: CASSPILGTDPYEQYF

D gene: -
clone size: -
J gene: TRBJ1-1
V gene: TRBV6-5
CDR3 DNA: TGTGCCAGCAGTTACAAAACTGGGGGGACTGAAGCTTTCTTT
CDR3 protein: CASSYKTGGTEAFF

D gene: -
clone size: few
J gene: TRBJ1-2
V gene: TRBV30
CDR3 DNA: TGTGCCTGCGGTATCCGAGGGATCGGCTATGGCTACACCTTC
CDR3 protein: CACGIRGIGYGYTF

D gene: TRBD1
clone size: many
J gene: TRBJ2-5
V gene: TRBV28
CDR3 DNA: TGTGCCAGCTCCCCGACAGGGGGCTTAGAGACCCAGTACTTC
CDR3 protein: CASSPTGGLETQYF

D gene: TRBD2
clone size: few
J gene: TRBJ2-5
V gene: TRBV15
CDR3 DNA: TGTGCCACCAGCAGAGGCCTAGCGGGTGCTCAAGAGACCCAGTACTTC
CDR3 protein: CATSRGLAGAQETQYF

D gene: -
clone size: -
J gene: TRBJ1-5
V gene: TRBV29-1
CDR3 DNA: TGCAGCGTTGCAAATAGCAATCAGCCCCAGCATTTT
CDR3 protein: CSVANSNQPQHF

D gene: -
clone size: -
J gene: TRBJ1-1
V gene: TRBV27
CDR3 DNA: TGTGCCAGCAGCTCACAGAGAAACACTGAAGCTTTCTTT
CDR3 protein: CASSSQRNTEAFF

D gene: -
clone size: once
J gene: TRBJ1-1
V gene: TRBV7-2
CDR3 DNA: TGTGCCAGCCTCCGAACGATGAACACTGAAGCTTTCTTT
CDR3 protein: CASLRTMNTEAFF

D gene: TRBD1
clone size: -
J gene: TRBJ2-7
V gene: TRBV7-8
CDR3 DNA: TGTGCCAGCGTCGCCGGGACAGGGGGCCCCTACGAGCAGTACTTC
CDR3 protein: CASVAGTGGPYEQYF

D gene: -
clone size: few
J gene: TRBJ1-1
V gene: TRBV5-4
CDR3 DNA: TGTGCCAGCAGCCCGAACCGGGCCTACACTGAAGCTTTCTTT
CDR3 protein: CASSPNRAYTEAFF

D gene: -
clone size: many
J gene: TRBJ1-6
V gene: TRBV20-1
CDR3 DNA: TGCAGTGCTTTGGGTGGGGTAAATTCACCCCTCCACTTT
CDR3 protein: CSALGGVNSPLHF

D gene: TRBD1
clone size: -
J gene: TRBJ2-1
V gene: TRBV2
CDR3 DNA: TGTGCCAGCAGTGAAGTCCAGGACAGGGTTTTCAATGAGCAGTTCTTC
CDR3 protein: CASSEVQDRVFNEQFF

D gene: -
clone size: few
J gene: TRBJ2-3
V gene: TRBV7-2
CDR3 DNA: TGTGCCAGCAGCCTCCAACGGCTCGCAGATACGCAGTATTTT
CDR3 protein: CASSLQRLADTQYF

D gene: -
clone size: few
J gene: TRBJ2-7
V gene: TRBV6-5
CDR3 DNA: TGTGCCAGCAGTCCGGGACTGTTCTCCTACGAGCAGTACTTC
CDR3 protein: CASSPGLFSYEQYF

D gene: -
clone size: few
J gene: TRBJ1-1
V gene: TRBV7-6
CDR3 DNA: TGTGCCAGCAGCTTAAACCAGGGTGAAGCTTTCTTT
CDR3 protein: CASSLNQGEAFF

D gene: -
clone size: few
J gene: TRBJ2-7
V gene: TRBV6-1
CDR3 DNA: TGTGCCAGCAGATTTTTTTGGGGTACCTACGAGCAGTACTTC
CDR3 protein: CASRFFWGTYEQYF

D gene: TRBD2
clone size: few
J gene: TRBJ2-1
V gene: TRBV13
CDR3 DNA: TGTGCCAGCAGCTTAGCGGGAGGGTACAATGAGCAGTTCTTC
CDR3 protein: CASSLAGGYNEQFF